This T cell receptor beta chain was sequenced during a study of technical replicates of blood from a few donors. Deletions cut 6 bases from V and 4 bases from J, with 12 bases between. CDR1 and CDR2 from the germline V gene are MNHEY and SVGAGI. The CDR3 is 13 residues long. The method was immunoSEQ multiplex PCR; TCRdb's version includes in-frame clones alone and lacks a portion of them. The repertoire holds around 68,000 clones, with about 97% as singletons. V usage is TRBV6-5 and J usage is TRBJ1-1; D uncertain. The TCR originated in a human donor in good health. The sample taken for sequencing was T cells isolated from PBMCs. CDR3 protein: CASRAEATTEAFF. Written as DNA, the CDR3 is TGTGCCAGCAGGGCAGAGGCCACCACTGAAGCTTTCTTT.